These T cell receptor beta chains were read from a single sample in a study of Ad26.COV2.S vaccination and SARS-CoV-2 variants. The data were produced by immunoSEQ multiplex PCR, yet TCRdb's version contains in-frame clones alone and is incomplete. The data hold a few hundred thousand clones, with 92% observed a single time. Sequences were derived from peripheral blood, sampled in a trial of Ad26.COV2.S vaccine versus placebo. These receptors were collected from a person aged 18-65 years who received the Ad26.COV2.S COVID-19 vaccine or a placebo. The CDR3 runs from the conserved cysteine through the conserved F or W. D genes are given only for firm matches. Rows may omit the clone size; those that give it use once, few, many or a size class.

j_call: TRBJ1-3
clone_size: NA
d_call: NA
v_call: TRBV29-1
cdr3_aa: CSAQGGGPLSGNTIYF
cdr3_nt: TGCAGCGCCCAGGGTGGGGGGCCCCTCTCTGGAAACACCATATATTTT

j_call: TRBJ2-5
clone_size: NA
d_call: NA
v_call: TRBV6-5
cdr3_aa: CASTLRGVEETQYF
cdr3_nt: TGTGCCAGCACCTTGAGAGGGGTCGAAGAGACCCAGTACTTC

j_call: TRBJ1-3
clone_size: NA
d_call: TRBD1
v_call: TRBV9
cdr3_aa: CASSVRQGAENTIYF
cdr3_nt: TGTGCCAGCAGCGTTAGACAGGGGGCGGAAAACACCATATATTTT

j_call: TRBJ1-5
clone_size: NA
d_call: TRBD1
v_call: TRBV18
cdr3_aa: CASSQGQGAQPQHF
cdr3_nt: TGTGCCAGCTCACAGGGACAGGGTGCTCAGCCCCAGCATTTT

j_call: TRBJ2-7
clone_size: NA
d_call: NA
v_call: TRBV6-2/TRBV6-3
cdr3_aa: CASSDRQILSHEQYF
cdr3_nt: TGTGCCAGCAGTGACCGACAAATCCTATCCCACGAGCAGTACTTC

j_call: TRBJ2-3
clone_size: NA
d_call: TRBD1
v_call: TRBV10-3
cdr3_aa: CATGGTGGTIWGDTQYF
cdr3_nt: TGTGCCACCGGCGGGACAGGGGGAACTATTTGGGGAGATACGCAGTATTTT

j_call: TRBJ1-1
clone_size: once
d_call: TRBD1
v_call: TRBV2
cdr3_aa: CASSEEGAWTEAFF
cdr3_nt: TGTGCCAGCAGTGAAGAGGGGGCGTGGACTGAAGCTTTCTTT

j_call: TRBJ2-7
clone_size: few
d_call: NA
v_call: TRBV1
cdr3_aa: CTSTSGHGGHSCEQYF
cdr3_nt: TGCACCAGCACCTCCGGTCACGGGGGGCATTCTTGCGAGCAGTACTTC

j_call: TRBJ1-3
clone_size: NA
d_call: TRBD1
v_call: TRBV10-1
cdr3_aa: CASTGQGLDTIYF
cdr3_nt: TGCGCCAGCACCGGACAGGGGCTCGACACCATATATTTT

j_call: TRBJ2-5
clone_size: NA
d_call: NA
v_call: TRBV28
cdr3_aa: CASSYASVQYF
cdr3_nt: TGTGCCAGCAGTTACGCGAGTGTCCAGTACTTC

j_call: TRBJ1-3
clone_size: NA
d_call: NA
v_call: TRBV4-3
cdr3_aa: CASSQDEGQGGNTIYF
cdr3_nt: TGCGCCAGCAGCCAAGATGAGGGTCAGGGGGGAAACACCATATATTTT

j_call: TRBJ2-3
clone_size: NA
d_call: TRBD1
v_call: TRBV7-9
cdr3_aa: CASSPQGPVSTDTQYF
cdr3_nt: TGTGCCAGCAGCCCACAGGGGCCGGTTAGCACAGATACGCAGTATTTT

j_call: TRBJ2-1
clone_size: once
d_call: NA
v_call: TRBV12-3/TRBV12-4
cdr3_aa: CASSFKSYNEQFF
cdr3_nt: TGTGCCAGCAGTTTCAAGAGCTACAATGAGCAGTTCTTC

j_call: TRBJ2-3
clone_size: NA
d_call: NA
v_call: TRBV28
cdr3_aa: CASTPRDSHPRATDTQYF
cdr3_nt: TGTGCCAGCACCCCCCGTGACTCACACCCTAGGGCCACAGATACGCAGTATTTT

j_call: TRBJ2-7
clone_size: NA
d_call: NA
v_call: TRBV7-8
cdr3_aa: CASLRANLGEQYF
cdr3_nt: TGTGCCAGCCTCCGGGCAAATCTCGGCGAGCAGTACTTC

j_call: TRBJ2-7
clone_size: NA
d_call: NA
v_call: TRBV6-5
cdr3_aa: CASSYSHGKFSEQYF
cdr3_nt: TGTGCCAGCAGTTACAGCCATGGGAAGTTTAGCGAGCAGTACTTC

j_call: TRBJ2-7
clone_size: NA
d_call: TRBD2
v_call: TRBV5-4
cdr3_aa: CASSWGGLDRYEQYF
cdr3_nt: TGTGCCAGCAGCTGGGGGGGTCTGGATAGGTACGAGCAGTACTTC

j_call: TRBJ2-7
clone_size: NA
d_call: NA
v_call: TRBV5-1
cdr3_aa: CASSLGTGIALYEQYF
cdr3_nt: TGCGCCAGCAGCTTGGGCACAGGGATCGCCCTCTACGAGCAGTACTTC

j_call: TRBJ2-2
clone_size: NA
d_call: NA
v_call: TRBV5-6
cdr3_aa: CASSLRQGVAGELFF
cdr3_nt: TGTGCCAGCAGCTTAAGGCAGGGAGTTGCCGGGGAGCTGTTTTTT

j_call: TRBJ1-2
clone_size: once
d_call: NA
v_call: TRBV6-6
cdr3_aa: CASSYGSSPGGYTF
cdr3_nt: TGTGCCAGCAGTTACGGCAGCAGCCCGGGGGGCTACACCTTC

j_call: TRBJ2-7
clone_size: once
d_call: NA
v_call: TRBV4-3
cdr3_aa: CASSPLGARRNEQYF
cdr3_nt: TGCGCCAGCAGCCCACTAGGGGCCCGGCGGAACGAGCAGTACTTC

j_call: TRBJ1-1
clone_size: NA
d_call: NA
v_call: TRBV12-3/TRBV12-4
cdr3_aa: CASSLGIYTEAFF
cdr3_nt: TGTGCCAGCAGTTTAGGGATTTACACTGAAGCTTTCTTT

j_call: TRBJ1-2
clone_size: NA
d_call: NA
v_call: TRBV2
cdr3_aa: CASSEGDRANYGYTF
cdr3_nt: TGTGCCAGCAGTGAGGGCGACAGAGCTAACTATGGCTACACCTTC

j_call: TRBJ2-7
clone_size: once
d_call: TRBD1
v_call: TRBV5-3
cdr3_aa: CARSFDRGRTVMGRYEQYF
cdr3_nt: TGTGCCAGAAGCTTCGACAGGGGGCGAACGGTAATGGGCCGGTACGAGCAGTACTTC

j_call: TRBJ1-1
clone_size: NA
d_call: NA
v_call: TRBV29-1
cdr3_aa: CSVGRVGTEAFF
cdr3_nt: TGCAGCGTTGGCAGGGTTGGTACTGAAGCTTTCTTT

j_call: TRBJ2-1
clone_size: NA
d_call: TRBD1
v_call: TRBV11-2
cdr3_aa: CASSNPGQGDYNEQFF
cdr3_nt: TGTGCCAGCAGCAACCCGGGACAGGGGGATTACAATGAGCAGTTCTTC

j_call: TRBJ1-5
clone_size: once
d_call: NA
v_call: TRBV7-9
cdr3_aa: CASSPITPDRQPKGQPQHF
cdr3_nt: TGTGCCAGCAGCCCTATTACACCCGACAGGCAGCCGAAGGGTCAGCCCCAGCATTTT

j_call: TRBJ1-1
clone_size: few
d_call: NA
v_call: TRBV5-5
cdr3_aa: CASSSQGDTEAFF
cdr3_nt: TGTGCCAGCAGCTCCCAGGGTGACACTGAAGCTTTCTTT

j_call: TRBJ1-6
clone_size: NA
d_call: NA
v_call: TRBV5-4
cdr3_aa: CASSLVGEFNSPLHF
cdr3_nt: TGTGCCAGCAGCTTGGTAGGAGAGTTTAATTCACCCCTCCACTTT

j_call: TRBJ1-2
clone_size: NA
d_call: TRBD1
v_call: TRBV19
cdr3_aa: CASSSPDRSRAGYTF
cdr3_nt: TGTGCCAGTAGTTCCCCGGACAGGTCACGAGCGGGCTACACCTTC

j_call: TRBJ1-6
clone_size: NA
d_call: TRBD1
v_call: TRBV6-2/TRBV6-3
cdr3_aa: CASSQMGGTENSPLHF
cdr3_nt: TGTGCCAGCAGTCAAATGGGGGGGACAGAGAATTCACCCCTCCACTTT

j_call: TRBJ2-5
clone_size: NA
d_call: TRBD1
v_call: TRBV6-5
cdr3_aa: CASSSTGQETQYF
cdr3_nt: TGTGCCAGCAGTTCGACAGGGCAAGAGACCCAGTACTTC

j_call: TRBJ2-5
clone_size: NA
d_call: NA
v_call: TRBV4-1
cdr3_aa: CASSLTRIETQYF
cdr3_nt: TGCGCCAGCAGCCTGACTAGGATCGAGACCCAGTACTTC

j_call: TRBJ2-5
clone_size: few
d_call: NA
v_call: TRBV4-3
cdr3_aa: CASSQGGLQETQYF
cdr3_nt: TGCGCCAGCAGCCAAGGAGGACTCCAAGAGACCCAGTACTTC

j_call: TRBJ1-4
clone_size: NA
d_call: NA
v_call: TRBV11-2
cdr3_aa: CASSLEVFANEKLFF
cdr3_nt: TGTGCCAGCAGCTTAGAAGTCTTCGCTAATGAAAAACTGTTTTTT

j_call: TRBJ1-6
clone_size: NA
d_call: NA
v_call: TRBV27
cdr3_aa: CASSLVEGANSPLHF
cdr3_nt: TGTGCCAGCAGCCTCGTAGAGGGTGCTAATTCACCCCTCCACTTT

j_call: TRBJ2-7
clone_size: NA
d_call: NA
v_call: TRBV7-9
cdr3_aa: CASSLSKGVGLGEQYF
cdr3_nt: TGTGCCAGCAGCTTATCAAAAGGGGTCGGTTTGGGGGAGCAGTACTTC

j_call: TRBJ2-5
clone_size: NA
d_call: NA
v_call: TRBV5-5
cdr3_aa: CASSFNPGQETQYF
cdr3_nt: TGTGCCAGCAGCTTTAATCCAGGACAAGAGACCCAGTACTTC

j_call: TRBJ2-1
clone_size: few
d_call: TRBD2
v_call: TRBV9
cdr3_aa: CASSVSWSASGGENEQFF
cdr3_nt: TGTGCCAGCAGCGTATCTTGGTCGGCTAGCGGGGGGGAAAATGAGCAGTTCTTC

j_call: TRBJ1-6
clone_size: NA
d_call: TRBD1
v_call: TRBV2
cdr3_aa: CASRRTGANSPLHF
cdr3_nt: TGTGCCAGCAGAAGGACAGGCGCAAATTCACCCCTCCACTTT

j_call: TRBJ2-3
clone_size: NA
d_call: TRBD2
v_call: TRBV7-2
cdr3_aa: CASSLGNRRGARTDTQYF
cdr3_nt: TGTGCCAGCAGCTTAGGAAATCGGCGGGGGGCCCGCACAGATACGCAGTATTTT

j_call: TRBJ1-4
clone_size: NA
d_call: TRBD1
v_call: TRBV2
cdr3_aa: CASSRSQGPEEKLFF
cdr3_nt: TGTGCCAGCAGTCGATCACAGGGGCCAGAGGAAAAACTGTTTTTT

j_call: TRBJ2-3
clone_size: NA
d_call: NA
v_call: TRBV4-3
cdr3_aa: CASSQGRDSRTDTQYF
cdr3_nt: TGCGCCAGCAGCCAAGGGCGGGACAGTCGCACAGATACGCAGTATTTT

j_call: TRBJ1-1
clone_size: NA
d_call: NA
v_call: TRBV19
cdr3_aa: CASSIDRIQNTEAFF
cdr3_nt: TGTGCCAGTAGTATAGACCGAATCCAGAACACTGAAGCTTTCTTT

j_call: TRBJ1-1
clone_size: NA
d_call: NA
v_call: TRBV4-1
cdr3_aa: CASSQTATVGTEAFF
cdr3_nt: TGCGCCAGCAGCCAGACTGCTACAGTGGGCACTGAAGCTTTCTTT

j_call: TRBJ1-4
clone_size: NA
d_call: NA
v_call: TRBV6-2/TRBV6-3
cdr3_aa: CASSSPLTGDEKLFF
cdr3_nt: TGTGCCAGCAGTTCGCCACTTACGGGGGATGAAAAACTGTTTTTT

j_call: TRBJ1-5
clone_size: NA
d_call: TRBD1
v_call: TRBV19
cdr3_aa: CASSVDRGGNQPQHF
cdr3_nt: TGTGCCAGTAGTGTCGACAGGGGTGGCAATCAGCCCCAGCATTTT

j_call: TRBJ2-7
clone_size: NA
d_call: TRBD1
v_call: TRBV6-6
cdr3_aa: CASSVGQGTYEQYF
cdr3_nt: TGTGCCAGCAGCGTCGGACAGGGCACCTACGAGCAGTACTTC

j_call: TRBJ1-5
clone_size: NA
d_call: NA
v_call: TRBV10-3
cdr3_aa: CAISVEWGGNQPQHF
cdr3_nt: TGTGCCATCAGTGTAGAATGGGGGGGCAATCAGCCCCAGCATTTT

j_call: TRBJ2-2
clone_size: once
d_call: TRBD1
v_call: TRBV5-8
cdr3_aa: CASSFGQGSGELFF
cdr3_nt: TGTGCCAGCAGCTTCGGACAGGGATCCGGGGAGCTGTTTTTT

j_call: TRBJ2-7
clone_size: NA
d_call: NA
v_call: TRBV19
cdr3_aa: CATTQGGGEQYF
cdr3_nt: TGTGCCACTACGCAGGGAGGCGGCGAGCAGTACTTC